These 18 T cell receptor beta chains share one sample of origin, sequenced in a study of technical replicates of blood from a few donors. Data came from immunoSEQ multiplex PCR; TCRdb stores just in-frame clones and leaves some out. The sample yields tens of thousands of clones, around 94% seen once. Sequenced: T cells isolated from PBMCs. The receptors were gathered from a human donor in good health.

The rearrangement joins TRBV14 to TRBJ2-2; 10 positions agree with TRBD1. CDR3 length: 18 residues. Germline values: CDR1 SGHDN, CDR2 FVKESK. Germline trimming cut 6 bases from V and 6 bases from J; bases unmatched to any gene: 16. CDR3 sequence: CASSPGQGLSQGAGELFF. DNA of the CDR3: TGTGCCAGCAGTCCGGGACAGGGGCTTTCCCAAGGGGCCGGGGAGCTGTTTTTT.

The chain carries TRBV18 and TRBJ1-3; 8 nucleotides align to TRBD1. The germline V gene encodes CDR1 KGHSH and CDR2 LQKENI. The ends lost 3 bases at V and 3 bases at J; junction bases unmatched: 13. The CDR3 is 18 residues long. The CDR3 protein is CASSPLPPRTGFGNTIYF. The CDR3 nucleotides read TGTGCCAGCTCACCGCTGCCCCCTCGGACAGGGTTTGGAAACACCATATATTTT.

The chain employs TRBV5-1 and TRBJ2-1, with TRBD1 matching 9 bases. The CDR3 length is 16 residues. The germline CDR1 and CDR2 sequences are SGHRS and YFSETQ. J lost 5 bases, V lost 5 bases, and 11 bases had no gene match. CDR3 bases: TGCGCCAGCAGTCCATGGAGGACAGGGGACGACAATGAGCAGTTCTTC. This sequence encodes CASSPWRTGDDNEQFF.

This sequence joins TRBV5-6 and TRBJ2-7, with D possibly being TRBD2 (6 bases). The CDR3 covers 15 residues. Looked up from germline, CDR1 is SGHDT and CDR2 is YYEEEE. The V end lost 1 base, the J end lost 2 bases, and 13 bases lay between the germline ends. This CDR3 reads CASSLSFSGAYEQYF. In DNA form, the CDR3 reads TGTGCCAGCAGCTTGTCGTTTAGCGGCGCCTACGAGCAGTACTTC.

V usage is TRBV4-1 and J usage is TRBJ1-2, with 7 bases identical to TRBD1. V trimming: 0 bases; J trimming: 6 bases; junction bases outside the gene matches: 4. CDR1 is MGHRA, CDR2 YSYEKL, per germline. The CDR3 has 14 amino acids. DNA for the CDR3: TGCGCCAGCAGCCAAGAGGGCAGGGGGGATGGCTACACCTTC. This encodes CASSQEGRGDGYTF.

The rearrangement links TRBV6-4 to TRBJ1-6, with 9 bases that match TRBD1. The CDR3 totals 16 residues. Germline V gene sequence: CDR1 MRHNA, CDR2 SNTAGT. V shed 6 bases and J 1 base; nucleotides not matched to a gene: 4. CDR3 coding DNA: TGTGCCAGCAGAACAGGGGGCGCATCCTATAATTCACCCCTCCACTTT. Translation gives CASRTGGASYNSPLHF.

The chain combines TRBV7-2 with TRBJ2-2; no reliable D call. This CDR3 comprises 13 residues. Deletions cut 2 bases from V and 4 bases from J, with 5 bases between. Germline values: CDR1 SGHTA, CDR2 FQGNSA. In DNA form, the CDR3 reads TGTGCCAGCAGCTTATCCGTCACCGGGGAGCTGTTTTTT. This encodes CASSLSVTGELFF.

This chain connects TRBV28 to TRBJ1-2; no firm D call. CDR3 length: 15 residues. The V end was cut by 5 bases, the J end by 4 bases, with 17 bases between. Germline-derived CDR1 and CDR2 are MDHEN and SYDVKM. The CDR3 spells CASSPVGGKVYGYTF. In nucleotides, the CDR3 is TGTGCCAGCAGTCCGGTGGGAGGGAAGGTCTATGGCTACACCTTC.

This clone was seen just once. The chain employs TRBV6-5 and TRBJ2-1, with a possible D match to TRBD2 (5 bases). V was pared by 3 bases and J by 0 bases, with 9 bases between. This CDR3 is 15 amino acids long. The V gene's germline CDR1 is MNHEY and CDR2 SVGAGI. CDR3 sequence: CASSYLARSYNEQFF. CDR3 in DNA: TGTGCCAGCAGTTATTTAGCGCGCTCCTACAATGAGCAGTTCTTC.

This chain connects TRBV6-1 to TRBJ2-7, with a tentative D call TRBD2 (7 bases). V was trimmed by 8 bases and J by 4 bases, leaving 21 bases between them. The CDR3 totals 15 residues. Germline lookup yields CDR1 MNHNS and CDR2 SASEGT. The CDR3 nucleotides read TGTGCCAGCGGGGAGGGCGACAGGTTTCTTTACGAGCAGTACTTC. This gives the protein CASGEGDRFLYEQYF.

The chain couples TRBV5-1 to TRBJ1-2; the D is unclear. This CDR3 region has 13 residues. V lost 0 bases, J lost 8 bases, and 11 bases lay in between. Germline values: CDR1 SGHRS, CDR2 YFSETQ. Written as DNA, the CDR3 is TGCGCCAGCAGCTTGGGTTCTTCTCCCGGCTACACCTTC. Its translation: CASSLGSSPGYTF.

The chain links TRBV30 to TRBJ1-3; TRBD1 aligns across 7 bases. Germline CDR1 reads GTSNPN; CDR2 reads SVGIG (reference sequence). CDR3 size: 16 residues. Trimming took 6 bases from V and 4 from J; bases not matched to a gene: 15. The CDR3 coding sequence is TGTGCCTGCATACGTCTCAAAACAGGGGCAGGAAACACCATATATTTT. Protein: CACIRLKTGAGNTIYF.

The genes are TRBV6-1 and TRBJ1-4; TRBD1 aligns across 7 bases. The CDR3 sequence is 15 residues long. V lost 7 bases and J lost 6; bases outside the gene matches: 11. Per germline, CDR1 MNHNS and CDR2 SASEGT. The CDR3 DNA reads as TGTGCCAGCAACGGAGGGGGCGTCGGGGATGAAAAACTGTTTTTT. Its protein is CASNGGGVGDEKLFF.

This clone was seen a single time. The chain couples TRBV27 to TRBJ1-6; 7 bases agree with TRBD1. The V and J ends lost 5 bases and 4 bases, in that order; junction bases with no gene match: 5. This CDR3 comprises 15 residues. Per germline, CDR1 MNHEY and CDR2 SMNVEV (reference sequence). The CDR3 sequence: CASSVRQGYNSPLHF. CDR3 DNA: TGTGCCAGCAGTGTCAGACAGGGATATAATTCACCCCTCCACTTT.

The CDR3, as DNA: TGTGCCAGCAGCCGGACAGGGTACGGCTACGAGCAGTACTTC. Its translation is CASSRTGYGYEQYF. The V gene is TRBV28, the J gene TRBJ2-7, with 8 nucleotides matching TRBD1. CDR1 is MDHEN, CDR2 SYDVKM, per germline. CDR3 size: 14 residues. V was clipped by 6 bases and J by 3 bases; unmatched bases: 7.

This chain connects TRBV7-9 to TRBJ2-2, with D tentatively TRBD1 (6 bases). Per the germline V gene, CDR1 is SEHNR and CDR2 is FQNEAQ (reference sequence). Trimming removed 5 bases at V and 1 base at J, with 8 bases between. CDR3 length: 14 amino acids. CDR3 protein: CASSATGNTGELFF. For the CDR3, the DNA is TGTGCCAGCAGCGCGACAGGGAACACCGGGGAGCTGTTTTTT.

This chain connects TRBV5-4 to TRBJ2-1; D may be TRBD2 (5 bases). V was pared by 0 bases and J by 7 bases, with 11 bases between. CDR1 and CDR2 (germline): SGHNT, YYREEE (reference sequence). There are 14 residues in the CDR3. The CDR3 sequence: CASSLELGSNEQFF. The CDR3 DNA reads TGTGCCAGCAGCTTGGAACTAGGTTCGAATGAGCAGTTCTTC.

The V and J genes are TRBV21-1 and TRBJ1-5; no check of the table's D call, TRBD1, against the DNA was made. TRBV21-1 is labeled a pseudogene. The CDR3 runs to 16 residues. CDR3: CASIGHRDRHYQPQHF. The CDR3 DNA reads as TGTGCCAGCATCGGACACCGAGATCGACACTATCAGCCCCAGCATTTT.